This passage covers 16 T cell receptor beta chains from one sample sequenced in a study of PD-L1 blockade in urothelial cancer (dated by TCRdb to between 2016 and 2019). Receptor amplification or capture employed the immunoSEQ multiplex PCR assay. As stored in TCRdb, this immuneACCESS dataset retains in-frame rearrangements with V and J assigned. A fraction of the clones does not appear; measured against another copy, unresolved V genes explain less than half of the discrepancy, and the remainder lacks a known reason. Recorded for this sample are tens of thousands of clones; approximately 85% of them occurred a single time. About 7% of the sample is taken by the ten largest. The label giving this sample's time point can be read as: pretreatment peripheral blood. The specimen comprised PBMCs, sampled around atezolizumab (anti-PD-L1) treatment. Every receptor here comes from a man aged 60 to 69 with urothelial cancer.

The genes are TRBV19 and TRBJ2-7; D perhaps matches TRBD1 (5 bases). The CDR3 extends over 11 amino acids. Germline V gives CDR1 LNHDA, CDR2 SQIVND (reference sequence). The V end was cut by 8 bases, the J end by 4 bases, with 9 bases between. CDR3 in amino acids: CASRQGYEQYF. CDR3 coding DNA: TGTGCCAGTCGTCAGGGATACGAGCAGTACTTC.

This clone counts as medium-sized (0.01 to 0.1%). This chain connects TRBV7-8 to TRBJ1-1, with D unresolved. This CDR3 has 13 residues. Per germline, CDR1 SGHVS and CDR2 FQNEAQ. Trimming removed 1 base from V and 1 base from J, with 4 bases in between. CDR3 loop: CASSLGENTEAFF. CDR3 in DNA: TGTGCCAGCAGCTTAGGAGAGAACACTGAAGCTTTCTTT.

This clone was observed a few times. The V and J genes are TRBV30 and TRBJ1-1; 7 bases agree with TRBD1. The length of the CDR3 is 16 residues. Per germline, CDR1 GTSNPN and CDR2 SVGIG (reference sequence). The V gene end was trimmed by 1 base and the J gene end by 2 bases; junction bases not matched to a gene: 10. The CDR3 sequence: CAWSGGSTGINTEAFF. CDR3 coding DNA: TGTGCCTGGAGTGGGGGCTCGACAGGGATCAACACTGAAGCTTTCTTT.

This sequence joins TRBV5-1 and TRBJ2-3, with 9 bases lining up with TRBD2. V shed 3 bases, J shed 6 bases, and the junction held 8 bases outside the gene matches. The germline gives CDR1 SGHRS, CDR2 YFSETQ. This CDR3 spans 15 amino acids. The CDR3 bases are TGCGCCAGCAGCTCTCGTGGTGGACTAGCGGATACGCAGTATTTT. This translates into CASSSRGGLADTQYF. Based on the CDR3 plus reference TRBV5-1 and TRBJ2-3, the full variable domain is KAGVTQTPRYLIKTRGQQVTLSCSPISGHRSVSWYQQTPGQGLQFLFEYFSETQRNKGNFPGRFSGRQFSNSRSEMNVSTLELGDSALYLCASSSRGGLADTQYFGPGTRLTVL.

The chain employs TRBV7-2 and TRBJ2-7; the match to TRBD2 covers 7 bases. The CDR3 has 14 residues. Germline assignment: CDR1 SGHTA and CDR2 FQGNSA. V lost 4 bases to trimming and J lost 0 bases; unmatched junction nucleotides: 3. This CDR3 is CASSSGLFSYEQYF. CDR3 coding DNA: TGTGCCAGCAGCTCGGGACTATTCTCCTACGAGCAGTACTTC.

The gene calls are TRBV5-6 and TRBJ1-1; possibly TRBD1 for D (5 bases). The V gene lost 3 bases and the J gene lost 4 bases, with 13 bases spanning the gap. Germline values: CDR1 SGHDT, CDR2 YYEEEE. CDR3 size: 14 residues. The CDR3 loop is CASSSRGSFTEAFF. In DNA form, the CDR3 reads TGTGCCAGCAGCTCGCGGGGCTCCTTCACTGAAGCTTTCTTT.

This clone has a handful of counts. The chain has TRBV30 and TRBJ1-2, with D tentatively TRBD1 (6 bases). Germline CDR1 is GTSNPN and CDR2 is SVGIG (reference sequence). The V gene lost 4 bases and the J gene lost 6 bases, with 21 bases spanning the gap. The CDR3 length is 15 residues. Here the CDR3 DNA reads TGTGCCTGGACCACAAAGGGGGAGAAATCCGATGGCTACACCTTC. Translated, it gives CAWTTKGEKSDGYTF. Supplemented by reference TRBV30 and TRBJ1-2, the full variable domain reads SQTIHQWPATLVQPVGSPLSLECTVEGTSNPNLYWYRQAAGRGLQLLFYSVGIGQISSEVPQNLSASRPQDRQFILSSKKLLLSDSGFYLCAWTTKGEKSDGYTFGSGTRLTVV.

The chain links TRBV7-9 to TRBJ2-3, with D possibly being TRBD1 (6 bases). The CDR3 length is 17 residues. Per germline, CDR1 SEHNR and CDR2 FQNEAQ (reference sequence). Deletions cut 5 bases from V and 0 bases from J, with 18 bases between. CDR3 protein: CASSPATGGSSTDTQYF. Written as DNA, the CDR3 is TGTGCCAGCAGCCCGGCGACAGGCGGTTCGAGCACAGATACGCAGTATTTT.

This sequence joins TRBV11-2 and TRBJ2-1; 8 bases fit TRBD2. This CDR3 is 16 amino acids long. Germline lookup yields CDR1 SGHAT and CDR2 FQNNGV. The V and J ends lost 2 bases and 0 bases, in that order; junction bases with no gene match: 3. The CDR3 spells CASSLLAGHSYNEQFF. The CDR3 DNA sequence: TGTGCCAGCAGCTTACTAGCGGGTCACTCCTACAATGAGCAGTTCTTC.

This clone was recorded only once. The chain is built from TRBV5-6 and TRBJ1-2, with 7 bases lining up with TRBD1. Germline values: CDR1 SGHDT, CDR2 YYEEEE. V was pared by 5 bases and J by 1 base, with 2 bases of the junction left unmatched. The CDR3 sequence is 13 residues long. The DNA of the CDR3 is TGTGCCAGCAGGGCAGGGGGTAACTATGGCTACACCTTC. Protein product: CASRAGGNYGYTF.

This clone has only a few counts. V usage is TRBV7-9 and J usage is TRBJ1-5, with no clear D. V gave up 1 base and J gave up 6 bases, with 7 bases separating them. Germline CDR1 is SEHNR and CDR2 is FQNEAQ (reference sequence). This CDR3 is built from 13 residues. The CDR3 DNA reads TGTGCCAGCAGCTTAGGGGAGGGTCAGCCCCAGCATTTT. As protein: CASSLGEGQPQHF.

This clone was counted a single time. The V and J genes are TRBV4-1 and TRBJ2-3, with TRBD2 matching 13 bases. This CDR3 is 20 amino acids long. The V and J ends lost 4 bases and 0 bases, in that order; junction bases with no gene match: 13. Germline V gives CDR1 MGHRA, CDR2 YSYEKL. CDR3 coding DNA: TGCGCCAGCAGCCCCCGACTAGCGGGGGGCGGTACTTATAGCACAGATACGCAGTATTTT. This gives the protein CASSPRLAGGGTYSTDTQYF.

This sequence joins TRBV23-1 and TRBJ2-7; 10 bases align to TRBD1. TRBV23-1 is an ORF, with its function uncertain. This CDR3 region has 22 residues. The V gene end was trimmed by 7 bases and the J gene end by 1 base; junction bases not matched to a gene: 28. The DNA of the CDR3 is TGCGCCAGCACGCCACTTCGGGACAGGGGTGGTTGGGCTGGAATTAGTTCCTACGAGCAGTACTTC. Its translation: CASTPLRDRGGWAGISSYEQYF.

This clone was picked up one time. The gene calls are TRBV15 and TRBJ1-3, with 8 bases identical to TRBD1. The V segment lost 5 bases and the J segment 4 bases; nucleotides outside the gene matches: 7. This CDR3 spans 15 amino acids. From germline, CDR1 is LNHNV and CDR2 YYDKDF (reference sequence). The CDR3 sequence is CATSLDRDPGNTIYF. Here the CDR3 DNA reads TGTGCCACCAGCTTGGACAGGGATCCAGGAAACACCATATATTTT.

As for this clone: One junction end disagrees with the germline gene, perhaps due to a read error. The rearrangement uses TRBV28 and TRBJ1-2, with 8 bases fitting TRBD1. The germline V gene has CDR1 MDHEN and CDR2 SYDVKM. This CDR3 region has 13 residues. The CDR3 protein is CASSPHRTGRPNF. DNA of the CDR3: TGTGCCAGCAGTCCCCACCGGACAGGGAGGCCTAACTTC.

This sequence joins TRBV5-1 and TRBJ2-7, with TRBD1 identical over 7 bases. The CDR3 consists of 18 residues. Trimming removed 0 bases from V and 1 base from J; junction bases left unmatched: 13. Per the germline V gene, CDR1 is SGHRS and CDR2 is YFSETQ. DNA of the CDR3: TGCGCCAGCAGCTTGGTAGGAGGCTCCAGGACAGGTTCCTACGAGCAGTACTTC. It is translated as CASSLVGGSRTGSYEQYF.